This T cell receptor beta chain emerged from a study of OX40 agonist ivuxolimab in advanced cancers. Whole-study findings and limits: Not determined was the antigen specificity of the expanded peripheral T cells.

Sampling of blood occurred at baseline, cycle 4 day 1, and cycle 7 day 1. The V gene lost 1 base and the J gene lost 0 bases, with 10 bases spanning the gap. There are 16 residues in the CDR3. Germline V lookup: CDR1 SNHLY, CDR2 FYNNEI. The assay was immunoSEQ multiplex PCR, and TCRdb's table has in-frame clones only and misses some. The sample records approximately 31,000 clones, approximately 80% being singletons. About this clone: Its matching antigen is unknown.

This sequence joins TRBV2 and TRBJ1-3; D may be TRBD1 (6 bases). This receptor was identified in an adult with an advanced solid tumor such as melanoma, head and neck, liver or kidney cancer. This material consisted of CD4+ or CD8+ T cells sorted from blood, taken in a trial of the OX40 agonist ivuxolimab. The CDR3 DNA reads TGTGCCAGCAGTGAAGGGGGGGGGCTCTCTGGAAACACCATATATTTT. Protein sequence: CASSEGGGLSGNTIYF.